Listed below are T cell receptor beta chains from one sample, sequenced in a study of cytomegalovirus exposure and HLA in healthy donors. TCRdb keeps only in-frame clones here, not all; method: immunoSEQ multiplex PCR. This sample has some 140,000 clones, with 86% found just once. The sequenced material came from PBMCs. The origin of the receptors is a man aged 18 to 29 in good health and CMV-seronegative. Each CDR3 is given without its conserved first and last residue. D genes are given only for firm matches.

V	J	D	CDR3
TRBV25-1	TRBJ2-7	TRBD1	ASSAGTGAREQY
TRBV28	TRBJ1-5	-	ASSLGQINQPQH
TRBV15	TRBJ1-6	-	ATSRDAGGNSPLH
TRBV9	TRBJ2-1	TRBD1	ASSRWTGGDNEQF
TRBV7-8	TRBJ2-7	-	ASSLPGVSDEQY
TRBV10-1	TRBJ2-1	TRBD2	ASTSSGIDEQF
TRBV28	TRBJ2-7	-	ASSLWTAGSEQY
TRBV4-2	TRBJ2-1	TRBD1	ASSQSGGLGYNEQF
TRBV2	TRBJ2-5	-	ASSEVEYQETQY
TRBV27	TRBJ2-7	-	ASRPGQDYEQY
TRBV5-8	TRBJ2-1	TRBD2	ASSRPSGRVYNEQF
TRBV6-6	TRBJ1-2	-	ASSPQLGQWGYT
TRBV11-2	TRBJ2-7	-	ASSLGYSLYEQY
TRBV5-1	TRBJ2-1	-	ASSLAQTTADEQF
TRBV25-1	TRBJ2-1	TRBD2	ASSTGTSGHEQF
TRBV6-5	TRBJ2-2	-	ASSFSPGAWVELF
TRBV27	TRBJ2-6	-	ASSSRCGANVLT
TRBV19	TRBJ1-2	-	ASSTEGNYGYT
TRBV5-6	TRBJ2-3	-	ASSLALSGGTDTQY
TRBV28	TRBJ1-2	-	ASSLRGAGGYT
TRBV2	TRBJ1-2	TRBD1	ASSHGTGVEGYT
TRBV19	TRBJ2-3	TRBD2	ASSIVAGGGADTQY
TRBV19	TRBJ1-1	TRBD1	ASQQRTGGMNTEAF
TRBV4-1	TRBJ2-4	TRBD2	ASSQPSGTSGRGGAKNIQY
TRBV2	TRBJ2-1	-	ASTRLAQYNNEQF
TRBV27	TRBJ2-5	TRBD1	ASSGTGQETQY
TRBV6-1	TRBJ1-5	-	ASSGEYSNQPQH
TRBV19	TRBJ2-3	TRBD1	ASGQGSTDTQY
TRBV7-9	TRBJ1-1	-	ASSLTGSGTDG
TRBV2	TRBJ1-3	TRBD1	ASTGTGSGNTIY
TRBV30	TRBJ2-7	-	AWNRDTAEQY
TRBV12-5	TRBJ2-3	-	ASGWTRSGSSSTDTQY
TRBV13	TRBJ2-2	-	ASSSNTGELF
TRBV28	TRBJ1-2	TRBD1	ASSPHDRVGYT
TRBV7-2	TRBJ1-2	TRBD1	ASSFHFLDRGKIGYT
TRBV10-3	TRBJ1-2	TRBD1	AIQTGSDGYT
TRBV6-1	TRBJ1-1	TRBD1	ASSDVPGQGARAF
TRBV28	TRBJ1-6	-	ASRPPGQRYNSPLH
TRBV6-5	TRBJ1-2	-	ASSYRPDTYGYT
TRBV7-2	TRBJ1-3	TRBD1	ASSSRQGGENTIY
TRBV2	TRBJ2-2	-	ASSERGPGRQTNTGELF
TRBV4-1	TRBJ2-7	TRBD1	ASSQPTGGRGEQY
TRBV7-9	TRBJ2-5	-	ASSIGTPTEETQY
TRBV28	TRBJ2-4	-	ASTPGRIRAKNIQY
TRBV2	TRBJ1-1	TRBD1	ASSDEKGGETEAF